This T cell receptor beta chain was sequenced for a study of regulatory T cells in long-lasting Graves disease. Study conclusions and caveats: Since the sample size was small, accuracy may have been reduced.

The time point denotes: newly diagnosed GD, antithyroid drugs for less than 3 months. RNA from PBMCs was the source of the TCR library. TCR beta libraries were built with iRepertoire HTBI primers and Arm-PCR of CDR3 regions. TCRdb re-derived calls from the multiplex PCR reads in MiXCR, one entry per CDR3 protein. The sample holds around 250,000 distinct CDR3 sequences, 20% to 25% seen once. The CDR3 is made up of 14 amino acids. The germline V gene encodes CDR1 SGHRS and CDR2 YFSETQ. The sample holds many counts of this clonotype. Its target is not known. Compared with germline, one end of the junction differs, possibly owing to a read error.

Sequenced here: peripheral blood mononuclear cells (PBMCs), sampled at new diagnosis, from a patient treated with antithyroid drugs. The chain couples TRBV5-1 to TRBJ1-5; TRBD1 matches at 9 bases. This clonotype was obtained from a female donor with Graves disease. The CDR3 sequence: CASSWTGGNQPQHF. For the CDR3, the DNA is TGTGCCAGCAGCTGGACAGGGGGCAATCAGCCCCAGCATTTT.